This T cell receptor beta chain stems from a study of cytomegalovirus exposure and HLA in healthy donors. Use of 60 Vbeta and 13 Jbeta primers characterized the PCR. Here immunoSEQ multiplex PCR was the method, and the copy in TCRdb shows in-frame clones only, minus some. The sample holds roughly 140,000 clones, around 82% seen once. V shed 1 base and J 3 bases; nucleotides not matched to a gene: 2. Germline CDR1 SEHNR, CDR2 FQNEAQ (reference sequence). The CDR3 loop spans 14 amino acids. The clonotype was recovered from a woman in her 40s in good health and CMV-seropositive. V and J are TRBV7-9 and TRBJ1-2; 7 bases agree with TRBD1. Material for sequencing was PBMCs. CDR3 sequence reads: CASSLGGTDYGYTF. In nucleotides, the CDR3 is TGTGCCAGCAGCTTAGGAGGGACAGACTATGGCTACACCTTC.